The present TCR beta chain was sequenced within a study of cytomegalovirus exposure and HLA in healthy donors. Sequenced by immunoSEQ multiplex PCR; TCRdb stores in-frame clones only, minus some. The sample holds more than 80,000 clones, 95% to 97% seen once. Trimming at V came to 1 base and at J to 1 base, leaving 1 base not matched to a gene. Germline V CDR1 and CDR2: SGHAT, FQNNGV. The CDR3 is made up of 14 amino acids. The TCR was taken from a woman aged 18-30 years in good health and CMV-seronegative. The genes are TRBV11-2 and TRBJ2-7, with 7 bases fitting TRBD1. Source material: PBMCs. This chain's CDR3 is CASSLGGQSYEQYF. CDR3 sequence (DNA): TGTGCCAGCAGCTTAGGGGGACAGTCCTACGAGCAGTACTTC. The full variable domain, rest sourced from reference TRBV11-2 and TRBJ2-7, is EAGVAQSPRYKIIEKRQSVAFWCNPISGHATLYWYQQILGQGPKLLIQFQNNGVVDDSQLPKDRFSAERLKGVDSTLKIQPAKLEDSAVYLCASSLGGQSYEQYFGPGTRLTVT.